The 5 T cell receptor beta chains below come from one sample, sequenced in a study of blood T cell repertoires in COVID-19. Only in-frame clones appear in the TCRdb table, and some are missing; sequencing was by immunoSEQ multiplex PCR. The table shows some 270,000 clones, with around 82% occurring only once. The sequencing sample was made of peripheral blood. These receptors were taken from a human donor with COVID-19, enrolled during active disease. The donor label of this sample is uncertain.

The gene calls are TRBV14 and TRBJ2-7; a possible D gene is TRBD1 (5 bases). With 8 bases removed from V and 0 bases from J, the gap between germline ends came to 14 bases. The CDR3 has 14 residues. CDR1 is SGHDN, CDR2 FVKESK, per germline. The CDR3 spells CASGRAAGSYEQYF. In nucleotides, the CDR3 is TGTGCCAGCGGCAGGGCAGCCGGCTCCTACGAGCAGTACTTC.

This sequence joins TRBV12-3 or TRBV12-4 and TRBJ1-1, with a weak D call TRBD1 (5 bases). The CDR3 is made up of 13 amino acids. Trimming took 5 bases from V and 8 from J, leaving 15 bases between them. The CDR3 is CASSQGGSWEAFF. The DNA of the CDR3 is TGTGCCAGCAGTCAGGGAGGGAGTTGGGAAGCTTTCTTT.

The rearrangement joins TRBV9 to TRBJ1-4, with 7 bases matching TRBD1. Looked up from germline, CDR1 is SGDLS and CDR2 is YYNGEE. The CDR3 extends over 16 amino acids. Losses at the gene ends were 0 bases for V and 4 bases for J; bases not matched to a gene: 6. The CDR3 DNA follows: TGTGCCAGCAGCGTAGCCTACAGACAGGGTAATGAAAAACTGTTTTTT. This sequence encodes CASSVAYRQGNEKLFF.

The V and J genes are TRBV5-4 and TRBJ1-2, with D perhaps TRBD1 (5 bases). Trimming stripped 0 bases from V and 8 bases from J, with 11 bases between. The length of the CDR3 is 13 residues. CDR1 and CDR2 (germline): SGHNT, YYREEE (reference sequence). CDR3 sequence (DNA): TGTGCCAGCAGCTTGGTCGGGGGAGGGGGCTACACCTTC. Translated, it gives CASSLVGGGGYTF.

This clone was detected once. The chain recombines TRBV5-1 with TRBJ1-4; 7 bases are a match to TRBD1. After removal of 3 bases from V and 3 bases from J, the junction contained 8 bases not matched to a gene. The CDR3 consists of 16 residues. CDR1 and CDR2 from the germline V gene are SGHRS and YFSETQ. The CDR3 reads CASSSGGRMSNEKLFF. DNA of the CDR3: TGCGCCAGCAGCTCAGGGGGTCGAATGTCTAATGAAAAACTGTTTTTT.